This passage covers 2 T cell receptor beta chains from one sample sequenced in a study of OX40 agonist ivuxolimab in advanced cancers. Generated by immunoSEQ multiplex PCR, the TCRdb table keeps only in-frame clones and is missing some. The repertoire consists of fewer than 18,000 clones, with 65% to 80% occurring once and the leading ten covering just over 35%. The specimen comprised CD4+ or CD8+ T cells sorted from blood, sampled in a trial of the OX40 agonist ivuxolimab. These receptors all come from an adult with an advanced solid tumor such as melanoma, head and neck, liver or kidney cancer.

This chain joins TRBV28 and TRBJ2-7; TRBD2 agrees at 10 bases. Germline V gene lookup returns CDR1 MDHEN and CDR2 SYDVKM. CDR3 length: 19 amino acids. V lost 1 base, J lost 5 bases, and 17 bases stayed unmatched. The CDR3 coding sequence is TGTGCCAGCAGTTTATTCTGGGGGGGACAGACTAGCGGGCTAAACGAGCAGTACTTC. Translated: CASSLFWGGQTSGLNEQYF. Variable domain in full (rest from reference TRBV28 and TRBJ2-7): DVKVTQSSRYLVKRTGEKVFLECVQDMDHENMFWYRQDPGLGLRLIYFSYDVKMKEKGDIPEGYSVSREKKERFSLILESASTNQTSMYLCASSLFWGGQTSGLNEQYFGPGTRLTVT.

The CDR3 sequence: CAWSLTYNEQFF. CDR3 DNA: TGTGCCTGGAGTCTGACCTACAATGAGCAGTTCTTC. The chain is built from TRBV30 and TRBJ2-1; no definite D call. The V gene lost 2 bases and the J gene lost 2 bases, with 4 bases spanning the gap. Germline V gene data show CDR1 as GTSNPN and CDR2 as SVGIG (reference sequence). The CDR3 extends over 12 amino acids.